The clone carrying this TCR beta chain has a handful of counts. As yet, its antigen is unknown. These data originate in a study of beta chain features in type 1 diabetes. Broader study findings: For patients and controls alike, PCR might favor shorter templates to the same degree. At VDJ recombination sites, type 1 diabetes patients had fewer insertions and more deleted nucleotides. Shorter TCRB CDR3s, moderately but significantly so, marked every one of the four CD4+ subsets in Type 1 diabetes patients.

Germline CDR1 is SGHNT and CDR2 is YYREEE (reference sequence). The V end was cut by 0 bases, the J end by 3 bases, with 1 base between. This CDR3 is built from 13 residues. The entirety of the isolated RNA underwent reverse transcription, so expressed TCRB transcripts were sequenced. Only in-frame clones appear in the TCRdb table, and some are missing; sequencing was by immunoSEQ multiplex PCR. The top ten hold more than 0.1% of the sample, which has approximately 600,000 clones, around 11% seen once. Via the markers CD45RO/CCR7/CD25/CD127/CD95/CD27, stem cell-like memory, regulatory, central memory and naive CD4+ cells were sorted.

The sample comprised naive CD4+ T cells from blood. V is TRBV5-4 and J is TRBJ2-6; D ambiguous. This receptor was taken from a man aged 30 to 39 with type 1 diabetes. In DNA form, the CDR3 reads TGTGCCAGCAGCTTGGATGGGGCCAACGTCCTGACTTTC. Residues: CASSLDGANVLTF.